The 15 T cell receptor beta chains below were found in one sample sequenced in a study of cytomegalovirus exposure and HLA in healthy donors. It was with 60 Vbeta and 13 Jbeta primers that the PCR ran. Profiling relied on immunoSEQ multiplex PCR, and the TCRdb table lists in-frame clones only, not all of them. The sample shows about 160,000 clones, 84% of them seen only once. The material sequenced was PBMCs. The source of these receptors is a man aged 25-40 years in good health and CMV-seronegative.

This clone occurred once. The chain employs TRBV30 and TRBJ2-1, with TRBD2 matching over 13 bases. Germline CDR1 reads GTSNPN; CDR2 reads SVGIG (reference sequence). J gave up 10 bases and V 0 bases, and 6 bases lay outside the gene matches. This CDR3 is built from 15 residues. CDR3 nucleotide sequence: TGTGCCTGGAGTGTACTAGCGGGAGGGCCGGGGGAGCAGTTCTTC. Residues: CAWSVLAGGPGEQFF.

A word on this clone: At the DNA level, this CDR3 is encoded by other sequences in the same sample as well. The gene calls are TRBV4-1 and TRBJ1-1; a weak D match, TRBD1 (5 bases). The CDR3 is made up of 15 amino acids. Trimming cost V 3 bases and J 4 bases, with 15 bases left between them. The germline gives CDR1 MGHRA, CDR2 YSYEKL. CDR3 bases: TGCGCCAGCAGCCACGCCGGGGGAACGGGCACTGAAGCTTTCTTT. This sequence encodes CASSHAGGTGTEAFF.

The J gene is TRBJ1-1, the V gene TRBV10-1; D is possibly TRBD1 (6 bases). Trimming stripped 7 bases from V and 0 bases from J, with 18 bases between. The CDR3 contains 16 residues. Germline V gene data show CDR1 as WNHNN and CDR2 as SYGVQD (reference sequence). The CDR3 protein is CASNTGTGRMNTEAFF. DNA for the CDR3: TGCGCCAGCAATACAGGGACGGGGCGAATGAACACTGAAGCTTTCTTT.

This rearrangement joins TRBV7-6 to TRBJ1-1; no clear D gene. Per the germline V gene, CDR1 is SGHVS and CDR2 is FNYEAQ. V was trimmed by 4 bases and J by 1 base, leaving 7 bases between them. The CDR3 sequence is 13 residues long. CDR3 region: CASSSLKNTEAFF. The CDR3 DNA follows: TGTGCCAGCAGCTCCCTTAAGAACACTGAAGCTTTCTTT.

The chain combines TRBV6-1 with TRBJ2-1; 9 bases line up with TRBD1. Germline-derived CDR1 and CDR2 are MNHNS and SASEGT. The V gene end was trimmed by 3 bases and the J gene end by 8 bases; junction bases not matched to a gene: 11. This CDR3 contains 16 residues. The CDR3 spells CASSDTTGTGSDEQFF. The CDR3 DNA reads as TGTGCCAGCAGTGATACCACTGGGACAGGGAGCGATGAGCAGTTCTTC.

J is TRBJ1-2 and V is TRBV6-1; TRBD1 matches at 8 bases. The CDR3 is 14 residues long. Germline V lookup: CDR1 MNHNS, CDR2 SASEGT. V dropped 2 bases and J dropped 4; count of bases not matched to a gene: 3. CDR3 nucleotides: TGTGCCAGCAGTGAACAGGGGGCGATCTATGGCTACACCTTC. Translation: CASSEQGAIYGYTF.

This chain joins TRBV5-1 and TRBJ2-2; D is unresolved. This CDR3 is built from 14 residues. In germline, CDR1 is SGHRS, CDR2 YFSETQ. V was shortened by 7 bases and J by 6 bases, with 16 bases between the two germline ends. CDR3 in DNA: TGCGCCAGCGCCACCGCTCCACCAGCCGGGGAGCTGTTTTTT. This sequence encodes CASATAPPAGELFF.

This chain joins TRBV28 and TRBJ1-5, with D perhaps matching TRBD1 (5 bases). This CDR3 has 15 amino acids. Deletions cut 5 bases from V and 0 bases from J, with 11 bases between. From germline, CDR1 is MDHEN and CDR2 SYDVKM. The CDR3 bases are TGTGCCAGCAGTCTGGGACTCGATAGCAATCAGCCCCAGCATTTT. This sequence encodes CASSLGLDSNQPQHF.

J is TRBJ2-1 and V is TRBV5-1; D call uncertain. Germline V gene sequence: CDR1 SGHRS, CDR2 YFSETQ. The CDR3 covers 14 residues. The ends were cut back, 0 bases at V and 3 bases at J, with 7 bases in the middle. CDR3 DNA: TGCGCCAGCAGCTTGGGGTCTAGCTACAATGAGCAGTTCTTC. Amino acids: CASSLGSSYNEQFF.

The chain combines TRBV6-5 with TRBJ1-5; possible D gene TRBD1, 6 bases. The CDR3 runs to 15 residues. Germline-derived CDR1 and CDR2 are MNHEY and SVGAGI. V dropped 6 bases and J dropped 7 bases, with 19 bases sitting between them. This CDR3 is CASSPDRESGQPQHF. For the CDR3, the DNA is TGTGCCAGCAGCCCGGACAGAGAGTCGGGGCAGCCCCAGCATTTT.

The chain combines TRBV27 with TRBJ1-4; no clear D. Germline values: CDR1 MNHEY, CDR2 SMNVEV (reference sequence). Trimming stripped 4 bases from V and 8 bases from J, with 11 bases between. There are 13 residues in the CDR3. The CDR3 DNA sequence: TGTGCCAGCAGTTCCAACAGCAGAGAAAAACTGTTTTTT. This encodes CASSSNSREKLFF.

The chain couples TRBV13 to TRBJ2-5, with 8 nucleotides matching TRBD1. The ends lost 6 bases at V and 5 bases at J; junction bases unmatched: 11. Looked up from germline, CDR1 is PRHDT and CDR2 is FYEKMQ (reference sequence). This CDR3 is 15 amino acids long. The CDR3 nucleotides are TGTGCCAGCAGTTTTACGGACAGGGCAGTGGAGACCCAGTACTTC. It encodes CASSFTDRAVETQYF.

This clone was counted a few times. This chain connects TRBV11-2 to TRBJ2-1, with TRBD2 matching 8 bases. Per germline, CDR1 SGHAT and CDR2 FQNNGV. CDR3 length: 16 residues. V was pared by 0 bases and J by 9 bases, with 10 bases of the junction left unmatched. The CDR3 DNA reads TGTGCCAGCAGCTTAGAACTGCGGGAGGTCCCCCCTGAGCAGTTCTTC. Amino acids: CASSLELREVPPEQFF.

V gene TRBV7-9 combines with J gene TRBJ1-4, with 7 nucleotides matching TRBD1. V shed 5 bases, J shed 5 bases, and the junction held 8 bases outside the gene matches. Germline V gives CDR1 SEHNR, CDR2 FQNEAQ (reference sequence). The CDR3 length is 15 residues. DNA of the CDR3: TGTGCCAGCAGCCTGGGGGGACAGCCAAATGAAAAACTGTTTTTT. Residues: CASSLGGQPNEKLFF.

The V call is TRBV15, the J call TRBJ2-2; the D gene is possibly TRBD2 (5 bases). The CDR3 is made up of 15 amino acids. Germline CDR1 LNHNV, CDR2 YYDKDF (reference sequence). The V end lost 2 bases, the J end lost 5 bases, and 12 bases lay between the germline ends. The CDR3, as DNA: TGTGCCACCAGCAGAATGTCTCGAGGGACCGGGGAGCTGTTTTTT. This sequence encodes CATSRMSRGTGELFF.